A selection of T cell receptor beta chains follows, all from one sample in a study of T cell responses to AZD1222 COVID-19 vaccine. Libraries were prepared by immunoSEQ multiplex PCR; TCRdb keeps only in-frame clonotypes and omits some of them. The sample carries 110,000 to 150,000 clones, more than 85% recorded once. The sample consisted of peripheral blood, taken on day 0 of AZD1222 vaccination. These receptor sequences come from an adult in good health. The CDR3 runs from the conserved cysteine through the conserved F or W. Each record gives: J gene, clone size, V gene, D gene, CDR3 protein, CDR3 DNA. A D gene is named only where the DNA matches it firmly. Where a row states a size, it is once, few, many or the class of an expanded clone; other rows omit it.

j_call: TRBJ1-2
clone_size: .
v_call: TRBV7-2
d_call: .
cdr3_aa: CASSGGLFPYYGYTF
cdr3_nt: TGTGCCAGCAGCGGGGGACTGTTCCCATACTATGGCTACACCTTC

j_call: TRBJ2-4
clone_size: .
v_call: TRBV7-2
d_call: .
cdr3_aa: CASSLMSIQYF
cdr3_nt: TGTGCCAGCAGCTTAATGTCCATTCAGTACTTC

j_call: TRBJ2-3
clone_size: .
v_call: TRBV6-5
d_call: .
cdr3_aa: CASAGRNTDTQYF
cdr3_nt: TGTGCCAGCGCTGGCAGGAACACAGATACGCAGTATTTT

j_call: TRBJ1-2
clone_size: once
v_call: TRBV3-1/TRBV3-2
d_call: TRBD1
cdr3_aa: CASSQDQGATGWNYGYTF
cdr3_nt: TGTGCCAGCAGCCAAGATCAGGGGGCGACAGGGTGGAACTATGGCTACACCTTC

j_call: TRBJ1-4
clone_size: .
v_call: TRBV7-8
d_call: .
cdr3_aa: CASSPRGGGEKLFF
cdr3_nt: TGTGCCAGCAGCCCGAGAGGCGGAGGTGAAAAACTGTTTTTT

j_call: TRBJ2-1
clone_size: .
v_call: TRBV7-9
d_call: .
cdr3_aa: CASSLGANSYNEQFF
cdr3_nt: TGTGCCAGCAGCTTAGGTGCCAACTCCTACAATGAGCAGTTCTTC

j_call: TRBJ1-3
clone_size: .
v_call: TRBV7-9
d_call: .
cdr3_aa: CASSVGEKTGNTIYF
cdr3_nt: TGTGCCAGCAGCGTGGGCGAGAAAACTGGAAACACCATATATTTT

j_call: TRBJ2-5
clone_size: once
v_call: TRBV24-1
d_call: .
cdr3_aa: CATSDLGETQYF
cdr3_nt: TGTGCCACCAGTGATTTAGGAGAGACCCAGTACTTC

j_call: TRBJ1-4
clone_size: .
v_call: TRBV4-1
d_call: TRBD1
cdr3_aa: CASSQGTGDSEKLFF
cdr3_nt: TGCGCCAGCAGCCAAGGCACAGGGGACAGTGAAAAACTGTTTTTT

j_call: TRBJ2-3
clone_size: .
v_call: TRBV6-6
d_call: .
cdr3_aa: CASSYLNLRADTQYF
cdr3_nt: TGTGCCAGCAGTTACCTGAATCTTCGGGCAGATACGCAGTATTTT

j_call: TRBJ2-2
clone_size: once
v_call: TRBV29-1
d_call: .
cdr3_aa: CSVLGRQTNTGELFF
cdr3_nt: TGCAGCGTGCTGGGCAGACAGACGAACACCGGGGAGCTGTTTTTT

j_call: TRBJ2-3
clone_size: .
v_call: TRBV6-5
d_call: TRBD1
cdr3_aa: CASRPRQGATDTQYF
cdr3_nt: TGTGCCAGCAGGCCGCGACAGGGGGCTACAGATACGCAGTATTTT